These T cell receptor beta chains were read from a single sample in a study of blood T cells in healthy people across ages. TCRdb processed the 5' RACE reads anew with MiXCR; each CDR3 protein has one entry. The table has roughly 2 million distinct CDR3 sequences, around 48% seen once. Material: blood. All receptors come from a woman aged 40 to 55 in good health. Each CDR3 is given with its conserved first and last residue. The D gene is left open where the match is weak. Rows give clone size only sometimes, using once, few, many, or a class for an expanded clone.

>TRBJ2-7|TRBV24-1|many|13|-
CATGAGSSYEQYF
TGTGCCACCGGGGCGGGAAGCTCCTACGAGCAGTACTTC
>TRBJ2-1|TRBV6-2/TRBV6-3|once|13|-
CASSYQALGEQFF
TGTGCCAGCAGTTACCAGGCGTTGGGTGAGCAGTTCTTC
>TRBJ2-3|TRBV7-6|-|16|-
CASSLVTGTGANTQYF
TGTGCCAGCAGCTTAGTGACAGGGACTGGCGCTAATACGCAGTATTTT
>TRBJ1-2|TRBV7-2|-|14|-
CASSLGQKYYGYTF
TGTGCCAGCAGCTTGGGGCAGAAATACTATGGCTACACCTTC
>TRBJ2-5|TRBV27|-|15|TRBD1
CASSLDRGFHETQYF
TGTGCCAGCAGTTTGGACAGGGGCTTTCACGAGACCCAGTACTTC
>TRBJ1-2|TRBV10-3|-|12|TRBD1
CAISLDRRGYTF
TGTGCCATCAGCCTGGACAGGAGGGGCTACACCTTC
>TRBJ2-1|TRBV7-9|-|19|TRBD2
CASSPRLAGALSSYNEQFF
TGTGCCAGCAGCCCGAGACTAGCGGGGGCCCTGAGCTCCTACAATGAGCAGTTCTTC
>TRBJ2-2|TRBV7-3|-|14|TRBD2
CASSFGRGAGELFF
TGTGCCAGCAGCTTCGGGCGGGGGGCCGGGGAGCTGTTTTTT
>TRBJ1-2|TRBV18|-|11|-
CAGATADVYTF
TGTGCCGGGGCCACGGCTGACGTCTACACCTTC
>TRBJ2-3|TRBV20-1|few|12|TRBD2
CSASTSADTQYF
TGCAGTGCTAGTACTAGCGCGGATACGCAGTATTTT
>TRBJ2-1|TRBV5-6|once|13|-
CASSIQPYNEQFF
TGTGCCAGCAGCATACAGCCCTACAATGAGCAGTTCTTC
>TRBJ2-6|TRBV5-8|-|20|TRBD1
CASSPEGGQGVLSGANVLTF
TGTGCCAGCAGCCCGGAGGGAGGACAGGGAGTCCTCTCTGGGGCCAACGTCCTGACTTTC
>TRBJ2-7|TRBV6-2/TRBV6-3|-|12|-
CASSSLRFEQYF
TGTGCCAGCAGTAGCCTACGGTTCGAGCAGTACTTC
>TRBJ2-5|TRBV3-1|-|13|-
CASSQRHQETQYF
TGTGCCAGCAGCCAACGCCACCAAGAGACCCAGTACTTC
>TRBJ2-5|TRBV7-3|-|15|TRBD2
CASSLSGTTIETQYF
TGTGCCAGCAGCTTATCCGGGACTACCATTGAGACCCAGTACTTC
>TRBJ2-1|TRBV4-3|few|15|-
CASSQAPPGSNEQFF
TGCGCCAGCAGCCAAGCGCCCCCGGGGAGCAATGAGCAGTTCTTC
>TRBJ2-3|TRBV7-3|few|12|-
CASSLPPGKQYF
TGTGCCAGCAGCTTACCCCCGGGAAAACAGTATTTT
>TRBJ2-4|TRBV5-6|-|15|-
CASSLGNLAKNIQYF
TGTGCCAGCAGCTTAGGTAACCTAGCCAAAAACATTCAGTACTTC